These 22 T cell receptor beta chains share one sample of origin, sequenced in a study of cytomegalovirus exposure and HLA in healthy donors. Primers: 60 Vbeta forward and 13 Jbeta reverse. Libraries were prepared by immunoSEQ multiplex PCR; TCRdb keeps only in-frame clonotypes and omits some of them. The sample includes about 160,000 clones, roughly 80% of them seen just once. The specimen sequenced was PBMCs. The origin of the receptors is a female donor in good health and CMV-seronegative.

The table lists this clone with a count of one. The J gene is TRBJ2-3, the V gene TRBV9, with 10 positions matching TRBD2. The length of the CDR3 is 15 residues. V lost 4 bases, J lost 1 base, and 3 bases stayed unmatched. CDR1 is SGDLS, CDR2 YYNGEE, per germline. The CDR3: CASSLGTSGTDTQYF. The CDR3 DNA follows: TGTGCCAGCAGCCTCGGGACTAGCGGCACAGATACGCAGTATTTT.

The chain carries TRBV6-5 and TRBJ1-4, with a weak D call TRBD1 (6 bases). Germline CDR1 and CDR2: MNHEY and SVGAGI. This CDR3 region has 14 residues. Trimming took 4 bases from V and 0 from J, leaving 6 bases between them. The CDR3 sequence: CASSWTATNEKLFF. Written as DNA, the CDR3 is TGTGCCAGCAGTTGGACAGCAACTAATGAAAAACTGTTTTTT.

The chain carries TRBV5-4 and TRBJ1-1, with 10 nucleotides matching TRBD1. This CDR3 is built from 15 residues. Unmatched junction bases numbered 3, after V lost 0 bases and J lost 4 bases. Germline lookup yields CDR1 SGHNT and CDR2 YYREEE (reference sequence). CDR3 DNA sequence: TGTGCCAGCAGCTTGGTGACAGGGGGCCCCACTGAAGCTTTCTTT. It specifies CASSLVTGGPTEAFF.

This rearrangement joins TRBV27 to TRBJ2-7; weak D call: TRBD1 (6 bases). Trimming shortened V by 2 bases and J by 9 bases, and 20 bases separated the two germline ends. The CDR3 contains 15 residues. CDR1 and CDR2 from the germline V gene are MNHEY and SMNVEV (reference sequence). The CDR3 spells CASSLRLRGGRRQYF. In DNA form, the CDR3 reads TGTGCCAGCAGTTTAAGGTTGAGAGGGGGTCGGAGGCAGTACTTC.

CDR3 sequence reads: CASIRTSGRHNEQFF. The CDR3 DNA follows: TGTGCCAGCATTCGGACTAGCGGGAGGCACAATGAGCAGTTCTTC. The chain joins TRBV2 to TRBJ2-1, with 14 bases matching TRBD2. The germline V gene encodes CDR1 SNHLY and CDR2 FYNNEI. V lost 7 bases and J lost 5; bases outside the gene matches: 4. The CDR3 has 15 residues.

This chain connects TRBV19 to TRBJ2-7; 9 bases fit TRBD1. This CDR3 contains 14 residues. Germline CDR1 reads LNHDA; CDR2 reads SQIVND (reference sequence). The trim removed 6 bases at V and 4 bases at J, leaving 7 bases unmatched. DNA of the CDR3: TGTGCCAGTAGCTTCTCGGGACAGGGTTACGAGCAGTACTTC. Its translation is CASSFSGQGYEQYF. Together with reference TRBV19 and TRBJ2-7, the CDR3 gives the full variable domain: DGGITQSPKYLFRKEGQNVTLSCEQNLNHDAMYWYRQDPGQGLRLIYYSQIVNDFQKGDIAEGYSVSREKKESFPLTVTSAQKNPTAFYLCASSFSGQGYEQYFGPGTRLTVT.

This clone was counted once. For the CDR3, the DNA is TGTGCCAGCTCACCTGAGACAGGGGAGGTCTATGGCTACACCTTC. Translating gives CASSPETGEVYGYTF. The rearrangement joins TRBV18 to TRBJ1-2, with TRBD1 matching over 8 bases. Germline CDR1 and CDR2: KGHSH and LQKENI. The CDR3 spans 15 residues. V dropped 3 bases and J dropped 4; count of bases not matched to a gene: 7.

J is TRBJ1-1 and V is TRBV19, with a weak D call TRBD1 (6 bases). The CDR3 totals 16 residues. Germline lookup yields CDR1 LNHDA and CDR2 SQIVND (reference sequence). The ends were cut back, 4 bases at V and 6 bases at J, with 21 bases in the middle. CDR3 residues: CASSSRDNILGAEAFF. The CDR3 coding sequence is TGTGCCAGTAGTAGCCGGGACAACATCCTAGGCGCTGAAGCTTTCTTT.

V is TRBV2 and J is TRBJ1-5; possible D gene TRBD1, 5 bases. From germline, CDR1 is SNHLY and CDR2 FYNNEI. The length of the CDR3 is 13 residues. Between the trimmed V and J ends, which lost 10 bases and 4 bases, there was a span of 14 bases. The CDR3 DNA sequence: TGTGCCAACGCCCGGGACTTAAATCAGCCCCAGCATTTT. It translates to CANARDLNQPQHF.

CDR3 sequence reads: CAISASAGELFF. The CDR3 DNA is TGTGCCATCAGTGCATCAGCCGGGGAGCTGTTTTTT. The gene calls are TRBV10-3 and TRBJ2-2; D gene ambiguous. Germline lookup yields CDR1 ENHRY and CDR2 SYGVKD. The germline V and J ends were trimmed by 4 bases and 6 bases, with 6 bases remaining between them. This CDR3 has 12 amino acids.

The gene calls are TRBV18 and TRBJ1-1; no definite D call. The V and J ends lost 4 bases and 0 bases respectively, with 15 bases between them. Germline V gives CDR1 KGHSH, CDR2 LQKENI. The CDR3 is 16 residues long. In DNA form, the CDR3 reads TGTGCCAGCTCACTGGTCGCAAACAACATGAACACTGAAGCTTTCTTT. It is translated as CASSLVANNMNTEAFF.

J is TRBJ2-3 and V is TRBV5-1, with 12 bases fitting TRBD2. V lost 4 bases, J lost 5 bases, and 5 bases stayed unmatched. The CDR3 sequence is 15 residues long. Germline lookup yields CDR1 SGHRS and CDR2 YFSETQ. For the CDR3, the DNA is TGCGCCAGCAGCCTGCCACTAGCGGGAGGAGATACGCAGTATTTT. Translating gives CASSLPLAGGDTQYF.

The chain is built from TRBV21-1 and TRBJ1-5; the table assigns TRBD1, which was not confirmed against the DNA. TRBV21-1 is recorded as a pseudogene. The CDR3 covers 17 residues. CDR3 DNA sequence: TGTGCCAGCAGCCCCTGGGGCGATTCAGATAGCAATCAGCCCCAGCATTTT. Translated: CASSPWGDSDSNQPQHF.

The chain employs TRBV6-6 and TRBJ1-2; no definite D call. The CDR3 is made up of 14 amino acids. The germline CDR1 and CDR2 sequences are MNHNY and SVGAGI (reference sequence). Trimming stripped 4 bases from V and 0 bases from J, with 9 bases between. In nucleotides, the CDR3 is TGTGCCAGCAGTTCCTTTGCTACTAACTATGGCTACACCTTC. It translates to CASSSFATNYGYTF.

About this clone itself: The same CDR3 also results from other DNA sequences found in this sample. The V and J genes are TRBV7-9 and TRBJ2-2; no reliable D call. The CDR3 has 14 residues. Trimming pared 1 base from V and 1 base from J, leaving 4 bases between. Germline V lookup: CDR1 SEHNR, CDR2 FQNEAQ (reference sequence). CDR3 loop: CASSLGQNTGELFF. The CDR3 nucleotides read TGTGCCAGCAGCTTAGGACAGAACACCGGGGAGCTGTTTTTT.

The rearrangement joins TRBV5-4 to TRBJ1-1; D is perhaps TRBD1 (6 bases). Trimming stripped 2 bases from V and 3 bases from J, with 14 bases between. The CDR3 is made up of 15 amino acids. Germline V CDR1 and CDR2: SGHNT, YYREEE (reference sequence). The CDR3 nucleotides are TGTGCCAGCAGCTTAAAGGGGACAAACTACACTGAAGCTTTCTTT. Its translation: CASSLKGTNYTEAFF.

This sequence joins TRBV10-3 and TRBJ2-7; TRBD2 matches 9 bases. With 4 bases clipped from V and 0 bases from J, the junction kept 1 base outside the gene matches. Germline V gene data show CDR1 as ENHRY and CDR2 as SYGVKD. The CDR3 runs 14 residues. This CDR3 reads CAISGSGGSYEQYF. CDR3 in DNA: TGTGCCATCAGTGGTAGCGGGGGCTCCTACGAGCAGTACTTC.

V is TRBV7-3 and J is TRBJ2-7; D is perhaps TRBD1 (6 bases). There are 14 residues in the CDR3. Germline V gene lookup returns CDR1 SGHTA and CDR2 FQGTGA. V was clipped by 5 bases and J by 0 bases, with 11 bases between them. As DNA, the CDR3 is TGTGCCAGCAGCCCACAAGGGGGCTCCTACGAGCAGTACTTC. It specifies CASSPQGGSYEQYF.

V and J are TRBV27 and TRBJ1-2, with D possibly TRBD1 on 5 matching bases. The V gene's germline CDR1 is MNHEY and CDR2 SMNVEV (reference sequence). The CDR3 consists of 13 residues. Trimming took off 8 bases at V and 6 bases at J, with 16 bases between the two ends. CDR3 sequence (DNA): TGTGCCAGCGCTCAGAACGGACATGATGGCTACACCTTC. Amino acid sequence: CASAQNGHDGYTF.

The gene calls are TRBV30 and TRBJ2-7; TRBD2 aligns across 8 bases. The length of the CDR3 is 13 residues. Per germline, CDR1 GTSNPN and CDR2 SVGIG (reference sequence). Trimming at V came to 2 bases and at J to 5 bases, leaving 5 bases not matched to a gene. The CDR3 nucleotides read TGTGCCTGGAGTCAGCGGGAGACCCACGAGCAGTACTTC. Protein product: CAWSQRETHEQYF.

This chain connects TRBV7-9 to TRBJ2-5; TRBD1 aligns across 7 bases. The CDR3 length is 16 residues. Looked up from germline, CDR1 is SEHNR and CDR2 is FQNEAQ (reference sequence). V lost 5 bases and J lost 0; bases outside the gene matches: 9. CDR3 coding DNA: TGTGCCAGCAGCCCAGGGGACAGACGCGACCAAGAGACCCAGTACTTC. Protein product: CASSPGDRRDQETQYF. Complete variable domain (other parts from reference TRBV7-9 and TRBJ2-5): DTGVSQNPRHKITKRGQNVTFRCDPISEHNRLYWYRQTLGQGPEFLTYFQNEAQLEKSRLLSDRFSAERPKGSFSTLEIQRTEQGDSAMYLCASSPGDRRDQETQYFGPGTRLLVL.

The V gene is TRBV2, the J gene TRBJ2-1; the match to TRBD1 covers 8 bases. V gave up 9 bases and J gave up 4 bases; unmatched junction bases: 8. This CDR3 is built from 14 residues. CDR1 is SNHLY and CDR2 is FYNNEI in the germline V gene. Here the CDR3 DNA reads TGTGCCAGGGACCTAGACAGGGGATACAATGAGCAGTTCTTC. As protein: CARDLDRGYNEQFF.